Listed below are T cell receptor beta chains from one sample, sequenced in a study of T cell responses to AZD1222 COVID-19 vaccine. The table came from immunoSEQ multiplex PCR; TCRdb's copy has only in-frame clones and leaves some out. The sample includes 150,000 to 200,000 clones, around 88% of them seen just once. The sample in question was peripheral blood, obtained 28 days after the second AZD1222 dose. The source of these receptors is an adult who received the AZD1222 COVID-19 vaccine. The CDR3 runs from the conserved cysteine through the conserved F or W. Each record gives: clone size, V gene, J gene, D gene, CDR3 DNA, CDR3 protein. A D gene is named only where the DNA matches it firmly. Not every row has a clone size; where given, it reads once, few, many or a size class.

clone_size: -; v_call: TRBV5-8; j_call: TRBJ2-1; d_call: TRBD2; cdr3_nt: TGTGCCAGCAGCTTGGCCCGGACTAGCAAGAATGAGCAGTTCTTC; cdr3_aa: CASSLARTSKNEQFF
clone_size: once; v_call: TRBV24-1; j_call: TRBJ1-2; d_call: -; cdr3_nt: TGTGCCACCAGTTCAGACAGCAACTATGGCTACACCTTC; cdr3_aa: CATSSDSNYGYTF
clone_size: -; v_call: TRBV19; j_call: TRBJ1-6; d_call: -; cdr3_nt: TGTGCCAGTAGCCATGTGGGTTTTCGGGGTAGCTCCTATAATTCACCCCTCCACTTT; cdr3_aa: CASSHVGFRGSSYNSPLHF
clone_size: -; v_call: TRBV19; j_call: TRBJ1-1; d_call: TRBD1; cdr3_nt: TGTGCCAGTAGTACGGGACAGTTTAACACTGAAGCTTTCTTT; cdr3_aa: CASSTGQFNTEAFF
clone_size: -; v_call: TRBV19; j_call: TRBJ1-5; d_call: -; cdr3_nt: TGTGCCAGTAGTATTTTTCGACAAAGCAATCAGCCCCAGCATTTT; cdr3_aa: CASSIFRQSNQPQHF
clone_size: -; v_call: TRBV4-3; j_call: TRBJ2-7; d_call: -; cdr3_nt: TGCGCCAGCAGCCAGGTCGCCGGGACCTCGCCCTACGAGCAGTACTTC; cdr3_aa: CASSQVAGTSPYEQYF
clone_size: -; v_call: TRBV12-5; j_call: TRBJ1-4; d_call: -; cdr3_nt: TGTGCTAGTGGTTTGGTAAATAGAGGGGGATTGTTCGTAGGCAATGGTGAAAAACTGTTTTTT; cdr3_aa: CASGLVNRGGLFVGNGEKLFF
clone_size: -; v_call: TRBV6-2/TRBV6-3; j_call: TRBJ1-4; d_call: -; cdr3_nt: TGTGCCAGCAGTTTCGGACGATTTAATGAAAAACTGTTTTTT; cdr3_aa: CASSFGRFNEKLFF
clone_size: -; v_call: TRBV7-3; j_call: TRBJ2-2; d_call: -; cdr3_nt: TGTGCCAGCAGCTTGGCCGTCGGGGAGCTGTTTTTT; cdr3_aa: CASSLAVGELFF
clone_size: -; v_call: TRBV7-2; j_call: TRBJ1-3; d_call: TRBD1; cdr3_nt: TGTGCCAGCAGTTTACCGGGACAGGGGGCAAACACCATATATTTT; cdr3_aa: CASSLPGQGANTIYF
clone_size: once; v_call: TRBV19; j_call: TRBJ1-1; d_call: TRBD1; cdr3_nt: TGTGCCAGTAGTATAGGGACAGGGCGGAACACTGAAGCTTTCTTT; cdr3_aa: CASSIGTGRNTEAFF
clone_size: -; v_call: TRBV28; j_call: TRBJ1-6; d_call: -; cdr3_nt: TGTGCCAGCAGTTTAGCCGGTAGCTCCTATAATTCACCCCTCCACTTT; cdr3_aa: CASSLAGSSYNSPLHF
clone_size: -; v_call: TRBV7-2; j_call: TRBJ1-5; d_call: TRBD1; cdr3_nt: TGTGCCAGCAGCCCGAAGGGACAGGGGGTCGAGCCCCAGCATTTT; cdr3_aa: CASSPKGQGVEPQHF
clone_size: -; v_call: TRBV6-6; j_call: TRBJ2-2; d_call: TRBD2; cdr3_nt: TGTGCCAGCAGTCCCCTTACTAGCGGGGGAACCGGCGGGGAGCTGTTTTTT; cdr3_aa: CASSPLTSGGTGGELFF
clone_size: -; v_call: TRBV7-8; j_call: TRBJ2-7; d_call: -; cdr3_nt: TGTGCCAGCAGCAAGAGGGTTTACCCCTACGAGCAGTACTTC; cdr3_aa: CASSKRVYPYEQYF
clone_size: -; v_call: TRBV6-2/TRBV6-3; j_call: TRBJ2-7; d_call: TRBD1; cdr3_nt: TGTGCCAGCAGCGCCTCGACAGGGGATAATTACGAGCAGTACTTC; cdr3_aa: CASSASTGDNYEQYF
clone_size: -; v_call: TRBV5-1; j_call: TRBJ1-4; d_call: TRBD1; cdr3_nt: TGCGCCAGCAGCTTCCACCGGGACAGGGGGACGACTAATGAAAAACTGTTTTTT; cdr3_aa: CASSFHRDRGTTNEKLFF
clone_size: -; v_call: TRBV19; j_call: TRBJ1-2; d_call: TRBD1; cdr3_nt: TGTGCCAGTAGTTCTTCAGGGGGCGTGGATGGCTACACCTTC; cdr3_aa: CASSSSGGVDGYTF
clone_size: -; v_call: TRBV3-1/TRBV3-2; j_call: TRBJ1-6; d_call: -; cdr3_nt: TGTGCCAGCAGCCAAGACCCAGGGGCTAGGAATTCACCCCTCCACTTT; cdr3_aa: CASSQDPGARNSPLHF
clone_size: -; v_call: TRBV5-4; j_call: TRBJ2-5; d_call: -; cdr3_nt: TGTGCCAGCAGCGAACAGGGCCAAGAGACCCAGTACTTC; cdr3_aa: CASSEQGQETQYF
clone_size: -; v_call: TRBV7-7; j_call: TRBJ2-2; d_call: -; cdr3_nt: TGTGCCAGCAGAACAGGGAACACCGGGGAGCTGTTTTTT; cdr3_aa: CASRTGNTGELFF
clone_size: few; v_call: TRBV25-1; j_call: TRBJ2-2; d_call: TRBD2; cdr3_nt: TGTGCCAGCAGGGATAGCGGGGGGCCGGACACCGGGGAGCTGTTTTTT; cdr3_aa: CASRDSGGPDTGELFF
clone_size: few; v_call: TRBV4-1; j_call: TRBJ1-2; d_call: -; cdr3_nt: TGCGCCAGCAGCCAAGGTCCCTCATTTGGCTCGCCGTCGGTCTATGGCTACACCTTC; cdr3_aa: CASSQGPSFGSPSVYGYTF
clone_size: few; v_call: TRBV6-5; j_call: TRBJ2-5; d_call: -; cdr3_nt: TGTGCCAGCAGTTACACGACAGTCCCCCAAGAGACCCAGTACTTC; cdr3_aa: CASSYTTVPQETQYF
clone_size: -; v_call: TRBV5-4; j_call: TRBJ1-4; d_call: -; cdr3_nt: TGTGCCAGCAGTACGGTACCAAATGAAAAACTGTTTTTT; cdr3_aa: CASSTVPNEKLFF
clone_size: -; v_call: TRBV7-2; j_call: TRBJ1-5; d_call: -; cdr3_nt: TGTGCCAGCAGCTTGCACGGCCCCAATCAGCCCCAGCATTTT; cdr3_aa: CASSLHGPNQPQHF
clone_size: few; v_call: TRBV30; j_call: TRBJ1-1; d_call: -; cdr3_nt: TGTGCCTGGATTAGGCTATCGAACACTGAAGCTTTCTTT; cdr3_aa: CAWIRLSNTEAFF
clone_size: -; v_call: TRBV24-1; j_call: TRBJ2-3; d_call: -; cdr3_nt: TGTGCCACCAGTGAATTAGGCGGGGACTCAGATACGCAGTATTTT; cdr3_aa: CATSELGGDSDTQYF
clone_size: -; v_call: TRBV24-1; j_call: TRBJ1-2; d_call: -; cdr3_nt: TGTGCCACCAGTGATACCCCGGGGTATGGCTACACCTTC; cdr3_aa: CATSDTPGYGYTF
clone_size: -; v_call: TRBV6-5; j_call: TRBJ1-2; d_call: -; cdr3_nt: TGTGCCAGCAGTCGGCAGGGGACCGGCTATGGCTACACCTTC; cdr3_aa: CASSRQGTGYGYTF
clone_size: -; v_call: TRBV27; j_call: TRBJ1-3; d_call: -; cdr3_nt: TGTGCCAGCAGTTCCAGGGTGCCTGGAAACACCATATATTTT; cdr3_aa: CASSSRVPGNTIYF
clone_size: -; v_call: TRBV28; j_call: TRBJ1-5; d_call: -; cdr3_nt: TGTGCCAGCAGTTTATTGGGAGGGAAGAGGGATCAGCCCCAGCATTTT; cdr3_aa: CASSLLGGKRDQPQHF
clone_size: once; v_call: TRBV7-9; j_call: TRBJ2-5; d_call: TRBD1; cdr3_nt: TGTGCCAGCAGCTTAGGACAGGGGGGAGGAGAGACCCAGTACTTC; cdr3_aa: CASSLGQGGGETQYF
clone_size: -; v_call: TRBV5-6; j_call: TRBJ2-4; d_call: TRBD1; cdr3_nt: TGTGCCAGCAGCTTCATCAGGACAGGGGGGAACATTCAGTACTTC; cdr3_aa: CASSFIRTGGNIQYF
clone_size: -; v_call: TRBV19; j_call: TRBJ1-4; d_call: TRBD1; cdr3_nt: TGTGCCATCGAAGACAGGGATAATGAAAAACTGTTTTTT; cdr3_aa: CAIEDRDNEKLFF
clone_size: -; v_call: TRBV9; j_call: TRBJ2-2; d_call: TRBD1; cdr3_nt: TGTGCCAGCAGCGCGCCAGGACAGGGGGGAACCGGGGAGCTGTTTTTT; cdr3_aa: CASSAPGQGGTGELFF
clone_size: -; v_call: TRBV5-5; j_call: TRBJ1-5; d_call: -; cdr3_nt: TGTGCCAGCAGCTTGGGTGGGGCGGGGAATCAGCCCCAGCATTTT; cdr3_aa: CASSLGGAGNQPQHF
clone_size: -; v_call: TRBV20-1; j_call: TRBJ1-1; d_call: -; cdr3_nt: TGCAGTGCTAGTCCCCCCCAGGGTATGAACACTGAAGCTTTCTTT; cdr3_aa: CSASPPQGMNTEAFF
clone_size: -; v_call: TRBV5-6; j_call: TRBJ2-7; d_call: TRBD1; cdr3_nt: TGTGCCAGCAGCGACCTACAGGGGTGGGGCGAGCAGTACTTC; cdr3_aa: CASSDLQGWGEQYF
clone_size: -; v_call: TRBV5-1; j_call: TRBJ1-6; d_call: TRBD1; cdr3_nt: TGCGCCAGCAGCGTGGGACAGGGGCCAGGTTCACCCCTCCACTTT; cdr3_aa: CASSVGQGPGSPLHF
clone_size: once; v_call: TRBV7-9; j_call: TRBJ2-3; d_call: -; cdr3_nt: TGTGCCAGCAGCTCCTCTGGGAATACGCAGTATTTT; cdr3_aa: CASSSSGNTQYF
clone_size: -; v_call: TRBV30; j_call: TRBJ1-2; d_call: TRBD1; cdr3_nt: TGTGCCTGGAGCAAACTGCGGGGGACAGGGTATAGGAATGGCTACACCTTC; cdr3_aa: CAWSKLRGTGYRNGYTF
clone_size: -; v_call: TRBV5-4; j_call: TRBJ2-7; d_call: -; cdr3_nt: TGTGCCAGCAGCTTGGGGTTCCGCGGCGAGCAGTACTTC; cdr3_aa: CASSLGFRGEQYF